This is a list of T cell receptor beta chains from one sample in a study of cytomegalovirus exposure and HLA in healthy donors. TCRdb's table, derived via immunoSEQ multiplex PCR, lists solely in-frame clones and lacks some. Of roughly 100,000 clones in the sample, around three quarters are singletons; the top ten hold 3.5% to 4.5%. The sequenced sample was PBMCs. The receptors derive from a man between 50 and 59 years old in good health and CMV-seropositive. CDR3s include the opening cysteine and the closing phenylalanine or tryptophan. Fields, in order: CDR3 DNA, CDR3 protein, D gene, V gene, J gene, clone size. A D gene is named only where the DNA matches it firmly. Clone sizes are given selectively: once, few, many, or a class where the clone is expanded.

CDR3nt: TGTGCCAGCAGCCAAGATCAACTAGCGGTAAACACCGGGGAGCTGTTTTTT; CDR3aa: CASSQDQLAVNTGELFF; d_gene: TRBD2; v_gene: TRBV4-2; j_gene: TRBJ2-2; abundance: NA
CDR3nt: TGTGCCAGCAGCCCCAGACTAGCGGGAGGGCCTGATACGCAGTATTTT; CDR3aa: CASSPRLAGGPDTQYF; d_gene: TRBD2; v_gene: TRBV7-7; j_gene: TRBJ2-3; abundance: NA
CDR3nt: TGTGCCAGCAGTCCCCAAGGACACTACACAGATACGCAGTATTTT; CDR3aa: CASSPQGHYTDTQYF; d_gene: NA; v_gene: TRBV27; j_gene: TRBJ2-3; abundance: NA
CDR3nt: TGTGCCAGCAGCACCCCTCAGGGGGTGGGGATATACGAGCAGTACTTC; CDR3aa: CASSTPQGVGIYEQYF; d_gene: TRBD1; v_gene: TRBV7-9; j_gene: TRBJ2-7; abundance: NA
CDR3nt: TGTGCCAGCAGCCCCGCAGGCGGGAGATTGGAGCAGTACTTC; CDR3aa: CASSPAGGRLEQYF; d_gene: TRBD2; v_gene: TRBV6-1; j_gene: TRBJ2-7; abundance: NA
CDR3nt: TGTGCCACCAGCAGCTCCGCAGGGATTTACGAGCAGTACTTC; CDR3aa: CATSSSAGIYEQYF; d_gene: NA; v_gene: TRBV15; j_gene: TRBJ2-7; abundance: few
CDR3nt: TGTGCCAGCAGCTTGCTAGCGGGCCGCCAAGAGACCCAGTACTTC; CDR3aa: CASSLLAGRQETQYF; d_gene: TRBD2; v_gene: TRBV5-1; j_gene: TRBJ2-5; abundance: NA
CDR3nt: TGTGTCACCAGCAATGCAGCGGGGGCCTACAATGAGCAGTTCTTC; CDR3aa: CVTSNAAGAYNEQFF; d_gene: TRBD2; v_gene: TRBV27; j_gene: TRBJ2-1; abundance: once
CDR3nt: TGTGCCAGCAGCTTCGCAGGGGAGACCCAGTACTTC; CDR3aa: CASSFAGETQYF; d_gene: NA; v_gene: TRBV7-7; j_gene: TRBJ2-5; abundance: NA
CDR3nt: TGCGCCAGCAGTACAACTAGCGGCCTTAGCTCCTACAATGAGCAGTTCTTC; CDR3aa: CASSTTSGLSSYNEQFF; d_gene: TRBD2; v_gene: TRBV10-2; j_gene: TRBJ2-1; abundance: few
CDR3nt: TGTGCCAGCAGTGTTTCAGGGGGCATTTATTCACCCCTCCACTTT; CDR3aa: CASSVSGGIYSPLHF; d_gene: TRBD1; v_gene: TRBV2; j_gene: TRBJ1-6; abundance: once
CDR3nt: TGTGCCAGCAGCCAATCGATGGGACAGGGGGCAAAAGGGGCCAACGTCCTGACTTTC; CDR3aa: CASSQSMGQGAKGANVLTF; d_gene: TRBD1; v_gene: TRBV16; j_gene: TRBJ2-6; abundance: NA
CDR3nt: TGTGCCAGCAGCTCAATAACCCCACGGGACACTGAAGCTTTCTTT; CDR3aa: CASSSITPRDTEAFF; d_gene: NA; v_gene: TRBV11-2; j_gene: TRBJ1-1; abundance: NA
CDR3nt: TGTGCCAGCAGTGAAAGGGGGAGAACAGGGGTGAACGAGCAGTACTTC; CDR3aa: CASSERGRTGVNEQYF; d_gene: TRBD1; v_gene: TRBV6-1; j_gene: TRBJ2-7; abundance: NA
CDR3nt: TGTGCCAGCAGCTCCACCGCAGGCCCGGGGTCGGATGAAAAACTGTTTTTT; CDR3aa: CASSSTAGPGSDEKLFF; d_gene: NA; v_gene: TRBV7-2; j_gene: TRBJ1-4; abundance: NA
CDR3nt: TGCGCCAGCAGCTTGTGGGACAGGGCGGGCAATGAGCAGTTCTTC; CDR3aa: CASSLWDRAGNEQFF; d_gene: TRBD1; v_gene: TRBV5-1; j_gene: TRBJ2-1; abundance: NA
CDR3nt: TGTGCCAGTAGTATAAGTCCCAGCGGGAGAGACGAGCAGTACTTC; CDR3aa: CASSISPSGRDEQYF; d_gene: TRBD2; v_gene: TRBV19; j_gene: TRBJ2-7; abundance: NA
CDR3nt: TGTGCCAGCAGTACAAGGGGGCCAGCCTATAATTCACCCCTCCACTTT; CDR3aa: CASSTRGPAYNSPLHF; d_gene: TRBD1; v_gene: TRBV28; j_gene: TRBJ1-6; abundance: NA
CDR3nt: TGTGCCAGCAGCCTACGTGACAGGGATATTGAAGCTTTCTTT; CDR3aa: CASSLRDRDIEAFF; d_gene: TRBD1; v_gene: TRBV9; j_gene: TRBJ1-1; abundance: NA
CDR3nt: TGTGCCAGCTCACCACGGGGACAGGGACCGAACACCGGGGAGCTGTTTTTT; CDR3aa: CASSPRGQGPNTGELFF; d_gene: TRBD1; v_gene: TRBV18; j_gene: TRBJ2-2; abundance: NA
CDR3nt: TGTGCCAGCTCCCTAGCGGGGGAGGGCACAGATACGCAGTATTTT; CDR3aa: CASSLAGEGTDTQYF; d_gene: TRBD2; v_gene: TRBV28; j_gene: TRBJ2-3; abundance: NA
CDR3nt: TGTGCCAGTAGTATTTGGGGGGACGGCCAAGAGACCCAGTACTTC; CDR3aa: CASSIWGDGQETQYF; d_gene: NA; v_gene: TRBV19; j_gene: TRBJ2-5; abundance: NA
CDR3nt: TGTGCCAGCGGATCTCTGGCGGCCTCCTACAATGAGCAGTTCTTC; CDR3aa: CASGSLAASYNEQFF; d_gene: NA; v_gene: TRBV7-9; j_gene: TRBJ2-1; abundance: NA
CDR3nt: TGTGCCAGCAGTTTGACAGCCTCCCCGGGACTAGCGGGTACCTACGAGCAGTACTTC; CDR3aa: CASSLTASPGLAGTYEQYF; d_gene: TRBD2; v_gene: TRBV28; j_gene: TRBJ2-7; abundance: NA
CDR3nt: TGTGCCAGCAGACCGGGACAGAGCTCCTATAATTCACCCCTCCACTTT; CDR3aa: CASRPGQSSYNSPLHF; d_gene: TRBD1; v_gene: TRBV7-2; j_gene: TRBJ1-6; abundance: NA
CDR3nt: TGCGCCAGCAGCCCGGGGGGCGGCCTCCCCTACGAGCAGTACTTC; CDR3aa: CASSPGGGLPYEQYF; d_gene: NA; v_gene: TRBV5-1; j_gene: TRBJ2-7; abundance: NA
CDR3nt: TGTGCCAGTAGTATACCGAGAGCCGAGAGTAGCACAGATACGCAGTATTTT; CDR3aa: CASSIPRAESSTDTQYF; d_gene: NA; v_gene: TRBV19; j_gene: TRBJ2-3; abundance: NA
CDR3nt: TGTGCCAGCAGTTCGGGGTTTACCGTTAACTATGGCTACACCTTC; CDR3aa: CASSSGFTVNYGYTF; d_gene: NA; v_gene: TRBV28; j_gene: TRBJ1-2; abundance: few
CDR3nt: TGTGCCAGCAGCCTCGGGACAGGGGGCCTAGCAGATACGCAGTATTTT; CDR3aa: CASSLGTGGLADTQYF; d_gene: TRBD1; v_gene: TRBV7-3; j_gene: TRBJ2-3; abundance: NA
CDR3nt: TGCGCCCCTAAGAGGCGGTGGCTAGCTTCGAACATTCAGTACTTC; CDR3aa: CAPKRRWLASNIQYF; d_gene: NA; v_gene: TRBV5-1; j_gene: TRBJ2-4; abundance: few
CDR3nt: TGTGCCAGCAGTTCCCCCGGGAGGGAGGCCCAAGAGACCCAGTACTTC; CDR3aa: CASSSPGREAQETQYF; d_gene: TRBD2; v_gene: TRBV27; j_gene: TRBJ2-5; abundance: once
CDR3nt: TGTGCCAGCAGCTCACAGGGGGGCCACAATCAGCCCCAGCATTTT; CDR3aa: CASSSQGGHNQPQHF; d_gene: TRBD1; v_gene: TRBV7-2; j_gene: TRBJ1-5; abundance: NA
CDR3nt: TGTGCCAGCCTATCTAGCGGGAGTAACAATGAGCAGTTCTTC; CDR3aa: CASLSSGSNNEQFF; d_gene: TRBD2; v_gene: TRBV28; j_gene: TRBJ2-1; abundance: NA
CDR3nt: TGTGCCAGCAGCTACTGGGACAGGGGGGAAGCTTTCTTT; CDR3aa: CASSYWDRGEAFF; d_gene: TRBD1; v_gene: TRBV5-4; j_gene: TRBJ1-1; abundance: few
CDR3nt: TGTGCCAGCAGCCCCGGAGCCAATGAAAAACTGTTTTTT; CDR3aa: CASSPGANEKLFF; d_gene: NA; v_gene: TRBV5-4; j_gene: TRBJ1-4; abundance: NA
CDR3nt: TGTGCCAGCAGGACTAGTGGCATCTACGAGCAGTACTTC; CDR3aa: CASRTSGIYEQYF; d_gene: NA; v_gene: TRBV6-1; j_gene: TRBJ2-7; abundance: NA
CDR3nt: TGTGCCAGCAGCTACCGGGACAGGGGAACAGATACGCAGTATTTT; CDR3aa: CASSYRDRGTDTQYF; d_gene: TRBD1; v_gene: TRBV5-4; j_gene: TRBJ2-3; abundance: NA
CDR3nt: TGTGCCAGCAGTTCACTAGCGCTTACTACAGATACGCAGTATTTT; CDR3aa: CASSSLALTTDTQYF; d_gene: TRBD2; v_gene: TRBV27; j_gene: TRBJ2-3; abundance: NA
CDR3nt: TGTGCCAGCAGCTTGGGCTCCGGGACAGCAGATTCACCCCTCCACTTT; CDR3aa: CASSLGSGTADSPLHF; d_gene: TRBD1; v_gene: TRBV5-4; j_gene: TRBJ1-6; abundance: once
CDR3nt: TGTGCCAGCAGCTTAGAGGCTAGCGCACGTCAAGAGACCCAGTACTTC; CDR3aa: CASSLEASARQETQYF; d_gene: NA; v_gene: TRBV11-2; j_gene: TRBJ2-5; abundance: NA
CDR3nt: TGTGCCAGCAGCTCTACCGGTGACGAGCAGTACTTC; CDR3aa: CASSSTGDEQYF; d_gene: NA; v_gene: TRBV11-2; j_gene: TRBJ2-7; abundance: NA
CDR3nt: TGTGCCAGCAGCTTAGACGGGACAGGTACCTACGAGCAGTACTTC; CDR3aa: CASSLDGTGTYEQYF; d_gene: TRBD1; v_gene: TRBV11-2; j_gene: TRBJ2-7; abundance: NA
CDR3nt: TGTGCCTGGGCTAATGAGGGCGAGCAGTACTTC; CDR3aa: CAWANEGEQYF; d_gene: NA; v_gene: TRBV30; j_gene: TRBJ2-7; abundance: NA
CDR3nt: TGTGCCAGTAGTCGGGACACCCCGAGCGGGGAGCTGTTTTTT; CDR3aa: CASSRDTPSGELFF; d_gene: NA; v_gene: TRBV19; j_gene: TRBJ2-2; abundance: NA
CDR3nt: TGTGCCAGCAGCTTGGGGCAGGGGGCGTACAATGAGCAGTTCTTC; CDR3aa: CASSLGQGAYNEQFF; d_gene: TRBD1; v_gene: TRBV5-4; j_gene: TRBJ2-1; abundance: NA
CDR3nt: TGTGCCAGCAGCTGGGGGACAGGAAGCAATCAGCCCCAGCATTTT; CDR3aa: CASSWGTGSNQPQHF; d_gene: TRBD1; v_gene: TRBV7-9; j_gene: TRBJ1-5; abundance: once
CDR3nt: TGTGCCAGCTCTCTGCCGGGACAGGGGAATGAAAAACTGTTTTTT; CDR3aa: CASSLPGQGNEKLFF; d_gene: TRBD1; v_gene: TRBV18; j_gene: TRBJ1-4; abundance: few
CDR3nt: TGTGCCAGCAGCAAAGACGGGGGCGAGCAGTACTTC; CDR3aa: CASSKDGGEQYF; d_gene: NA; v_gene: TRBV11-2; j_gene: TRBJ2-7; abundance: NA
CDR3nt: TGTGCCAGTAGTAGGGGCTTTAATCCTGCCGCAGTTAGGGTTTCCTACAATGAGCAGTTCTTC; CDR3aa: CASSRGFNPAAVRVSYNEQFF; d_gene: NA; v_gene: TRBV19; j_gene: TRBJ2-1; abundance: NA
CDR3nt: TGTGCCAGCAGTGAAGGGGGCCTGCGCCAAGAGACCCAGTACTTC; CDR3aa: CASSEGGLRQETQYF; d_gene: NA; v_gene: TRBV6-1; j_gene: TRBJ2-5; abundance: NA
CDR3nt: TGTGCCTGGAGTGTACAAAATGAAAAACTGTTTTTT; CDR3aa: CAWSVQNEKLFF; d_gene: NA; v_gene: TRBV30; j_gene: TRBJ1-4; abundance: NA
CDR3nt: TGTGCCTGGAATGAGGGCACAACTAATGAAAAACTGTTTTTT; CDR3aa: CAWNEGTTNEKLFF; d_gene: NA; v_gene: TRBV30; j_gene: TRBJ1-4; abundance: few
CDR3nt: TGTGCCAGCAGCTTATATCCCCTCGACGAGCAGTACTTC; CDR3aa: CASSLYPLDEQYF; d_gene: NA; v_gene: TRBV7-2; j_gene: TRBJ2-7; abundance: NA
CDR3nt: TGTGCCAGCAGTTCCTCGACAGGGCCCGACGAGCAGTACTTC; CDR3aa: CASSSSTGPDEQYF; d_gene: TRBD1; v_gene: TRBV27; j_gene: TRBJ2-7; abundance: NA
CDR3nt: TGTGCCTGGAGTGTAGCGGCGGAAACATACAATGAGCAGTTCTTC; CDR3aa: CAWSVAAETYNEQFF; d_gene: NA; v_gene: TRBV30; j_gene: TRBJ2-1; abundance: few